Reported below is one T cell receptor beta chain. Trimming at V came to 5 bases and at J to 0 bases, leaving 11 bases not matched to a gene. The CDR3 length is 17 residues. The germline V gene encodes CDR1 SGHAT and CDR2 FQNNGV. Sequenced by immunoSEQ multiplex PCR; TCRdb stores in-frame clones only, minus some. Among millions of clones listed, around 94% were seen once. The data stem from a study of shared clonotypes between healthy human individuals. Input material: naive CD4+ T cells sorted from blood. The subset here: CD45RA+ positively selected. The receptor's source is a man between 18 and 29 years old in good health. The rearrangement joins TRBV11-2 to TRBJ2-3; 7 bases are shared with TRBD2. DNA of the CDR3: TGTGCCAGCAGCACATCTCCCCTAGCGGAGAGCACAGATACGCAGTATTTT. Its protein is CASSTSPLAESTDTQYF.